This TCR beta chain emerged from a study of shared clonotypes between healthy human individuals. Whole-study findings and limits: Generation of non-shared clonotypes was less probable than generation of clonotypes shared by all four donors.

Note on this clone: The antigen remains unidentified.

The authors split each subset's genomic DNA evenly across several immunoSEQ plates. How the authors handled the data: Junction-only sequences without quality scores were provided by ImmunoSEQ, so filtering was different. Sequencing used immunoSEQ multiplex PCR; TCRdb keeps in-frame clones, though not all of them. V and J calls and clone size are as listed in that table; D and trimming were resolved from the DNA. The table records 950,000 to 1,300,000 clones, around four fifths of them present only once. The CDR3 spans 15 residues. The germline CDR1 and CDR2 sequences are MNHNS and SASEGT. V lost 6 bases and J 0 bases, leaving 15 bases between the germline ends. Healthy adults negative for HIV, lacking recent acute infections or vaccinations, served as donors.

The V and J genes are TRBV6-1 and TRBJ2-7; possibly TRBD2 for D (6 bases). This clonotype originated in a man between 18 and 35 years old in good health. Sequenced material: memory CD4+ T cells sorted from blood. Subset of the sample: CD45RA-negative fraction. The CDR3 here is CASREGGTSSYEQYF. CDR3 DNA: TGTGCCAGCAGGGAGGGCGGGACGAGCTCCTACGAGCAGTACTTC.